The 10 T cell receptor beta chains presented below share a single source sample, sequenced in a study of OX40 agonist ivuxolimab in advanced cancers. Sequencing used immunoSEQ multiplex PCR; TCRdb keeps in-frame clones, though not all of them. The table shows about 76,000 clones, with roughly 85% occurring only once. Sequenced here: CD4+ or CD8+ T cells sorted from blood, sampled in a trial of the OX40 agonist ivuxolimab. The receptor set was obtained from an adult with an advanced solid tumor such as melanoma, head and neck, liver or kidney cancer.

The chain combines TRBV10-3 with TRBJ1-1; D perhaps matches TRBD1 (5 bases). Trimming took 6 bases from V and 1 from J, leaving 12 bases between them. Germline V gene data show CDR1 as ENHRY and CDR2 as SYGVKD. The CDR3 has 14 residues. As DNA, the CDR3 is TGTGCCATCAGCCGACAGAAAGAGAACACTGAAGCTTTCTTT. Protein sequence: CAISRQKENTEAFF.

The chain recombines TRBV5-4 with TRBJ1-1; 7 nucleotides agree with TRBD1. V shed 4 bases, J shed 9 bases, and the junction held 6 bases outside the gene matches. The CDR3 has 12 amino acids. Germline assignment: CDR1 SGHNT and CDR2 YYREEE (reference sequence). CDR3 DNA: TGTGCCAGCAGCCCTGTACAGGGGCAAGCTTTCTTT. Translating gives CASSPVQGQAFF.

The chain recombines TRBV6-5 with TRBJ1-3; D ambiguous. This CDR3 region has 13 residues. Deletions cut 6 bases from V and 2 bases from J, with 8 bases between. The V gene's germline CDR1 is MNHEY and CDR2 SVGAGI. CDR3 bases: TGTGCCAGCAGCCGGCAACCTGGAAACACCATATATTTT. Translating it yields CASSRQPGNTIYF.

This rearrangement joins TRBV30 to TRBJ1-1, with D perhaps TRBD1 (5 bases). V was shortened by 8 bases and J by 4 bases, with 11 bases between the two germline ends. The CDR3 spans 11 residues. The germline gives CDR1 GTSNPN, CDR2 SVGIG (reference sequence). The CDR3 loop is CAVGHFTEAFF. The CDR3 DNA follows: TGTGCCGTAGGACACTTCACTGAAGCTTTCTTT. Combining the CDR3 with reference TRBV30 and TRBJ1-1 gives the whole variable domain SQTIHQWPATLVQPVGSPLSLECTVEGTSNPNLYWYRQAAGRGLQLLFYSVGIGQISSEVPQNLSASRPQDRQFILSSKKLLLSDSGFYLCAVGHFTEAFFGQGTRLTVV.

The V and J genes are TRBV30 and TRBJ1-2; a weak D match, TRBD1 (5 bases). The V end lost 4 bases, the J end lost 8 bases, and 17 bases lay between the germline ends. Germline values: CDR1 GTSNPN, CDR2 SVGIG (reference sequence). CDR3 length equals 13 residues. The CDR3 nucleotides are TGTGCCTGGACCAGGCAGGGCGGGTACGGCTACACCTTC. This codes for CAWTRQGGYGYTF.

The chain carries TRBV4-3 and TRBJ2-7; D is perhaps TRBD2 (6 bases). Trimming stripped 1 base from V and 3 bases from J, with 13 bases between. This CDR3 has 15 amino acids. Germline CDR1 and CDR2: LGHNA and YSLEER. Here the CDR3 reads CASSQVGGVGYEQYF. CDR3 sequence (DNA): TGCGCCAGCAGCCAAGTGGGGGGTGTGGGCTACGAGCAGTACTTC.

The chain is built from TRBV9 and TRBJ2-1; D is ambiguous. The CDR3 is 13 amino acids. V lost 3 bases and J lost 6, with 10 bases in between. The germline V gene encodes CDR1 SGDLS and CDR2 YYNGEE. The CDR3: CASSAQTSNEQFF. In nucleotides, the CDR3 is TGTGCCAGCAGCGCCCAGACCTCCAATGAGCAGTTCTTC.

This sequence joins TRBV30 and TRBJ1-1; D gene ambiguous. This CDR3 has 12 residues. Trimming shortened V by 0 bases and J by 7 bases, and 9 bases separated the two germline ends. In germline, CDR1 is GTSNPN, CDR2 SVGIG (reference sequence). CDR3: CAWSVTSGEAFF. The CDR3 DNA reads TGTGCCTGGAGTGTGACTTCTGGTGAAGCTTTCTTT. Full variable domain (outside the CDR3, taken from reference TRBV30 and TRBJ1-1): SQTIHQWPATLVQPVGSPLSLECTVEGTSNPNLYWYRQAAGRGLQLLFYSVGIGQISSEVPQNLSASRPQDRQFILSSKKLLLSDSGFYLCAWSVTSGEAFFGQGTRLTVV.

The gene calls are TRBV18 and TRBJ2-7; 11 nucleotides agree with TRBD2. This CDR3 has 15 residues. Germline V lookup: CDR1 KGHSH, CDR2 LQKENI. Losses at the gene ends were 4 bases for V and 2 bases for J; bases not matched to a gene: 4. The CDR3 DNA reads as TGTGCCAGCTCACGACCGGGACTAGCGGCCTACGAGCAGTACTTC. It translates to CASSRPGLAAYEQYF. The variable domain in full, completed from reference TRBV18 and TRBJ2-7, reads NAGVMQNPRHLVRRRGQEARLRCSPMKGHSHVYWYRQLPEEGLKFMVYLQKENIIDESGMPKERFSAEFPKEGPSILRIQQVVRGDSAAYFCASSRPGLAAYEQYFGPGTRLTVT.

The chain uses TRBV12-5 and TRBJ1-5, with no clear D. This CDR3 has 14 residues. CDR1 and CDR2 from the germline V gene are LGHNT and FRNRAP. V lost 5 bases to trimming and J lost 3 bases, with 11 bases between them. As DNA, the CDR3 is TGTGCTAGTGGTAAGGACGGGTCCAATCAGCCCCAGCATTTT. Translation: CASGKDGSNQPQHF. The full variable domain, with the rest looked up from reference TRBV12-5 and TRBJ1-5, is DARVTQTPRHKVTEMGQEVTMRCQPILGHNTVFWYRQTMMQGLELLAYFRNRAPLDDSGMPKDRFSAEMPDATLATLKIQPSEPRDSAVYFCASGKDGSNQPQHFGDGTRLSIL.